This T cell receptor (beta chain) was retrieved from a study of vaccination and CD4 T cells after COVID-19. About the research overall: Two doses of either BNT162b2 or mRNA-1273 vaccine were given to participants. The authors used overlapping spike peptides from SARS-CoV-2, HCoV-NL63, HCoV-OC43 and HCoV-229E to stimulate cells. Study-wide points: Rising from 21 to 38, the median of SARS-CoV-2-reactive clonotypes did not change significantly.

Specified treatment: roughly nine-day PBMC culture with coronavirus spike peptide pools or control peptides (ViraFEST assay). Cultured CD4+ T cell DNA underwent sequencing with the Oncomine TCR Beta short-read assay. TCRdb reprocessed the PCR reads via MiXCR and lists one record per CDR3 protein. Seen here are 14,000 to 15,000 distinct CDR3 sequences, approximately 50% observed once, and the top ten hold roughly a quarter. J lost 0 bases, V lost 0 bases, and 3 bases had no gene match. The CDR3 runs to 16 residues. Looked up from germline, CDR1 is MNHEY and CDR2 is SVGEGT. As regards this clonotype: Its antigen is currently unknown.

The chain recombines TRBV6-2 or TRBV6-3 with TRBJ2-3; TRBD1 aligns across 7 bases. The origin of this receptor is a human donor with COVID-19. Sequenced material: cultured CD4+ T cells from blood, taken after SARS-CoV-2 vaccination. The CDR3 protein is CASSYSRQGSTDTQYF. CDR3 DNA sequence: TGTGCCAGCAGTTACTCCCGACAGGGTAGCACAGATACGCAGTATTTT.